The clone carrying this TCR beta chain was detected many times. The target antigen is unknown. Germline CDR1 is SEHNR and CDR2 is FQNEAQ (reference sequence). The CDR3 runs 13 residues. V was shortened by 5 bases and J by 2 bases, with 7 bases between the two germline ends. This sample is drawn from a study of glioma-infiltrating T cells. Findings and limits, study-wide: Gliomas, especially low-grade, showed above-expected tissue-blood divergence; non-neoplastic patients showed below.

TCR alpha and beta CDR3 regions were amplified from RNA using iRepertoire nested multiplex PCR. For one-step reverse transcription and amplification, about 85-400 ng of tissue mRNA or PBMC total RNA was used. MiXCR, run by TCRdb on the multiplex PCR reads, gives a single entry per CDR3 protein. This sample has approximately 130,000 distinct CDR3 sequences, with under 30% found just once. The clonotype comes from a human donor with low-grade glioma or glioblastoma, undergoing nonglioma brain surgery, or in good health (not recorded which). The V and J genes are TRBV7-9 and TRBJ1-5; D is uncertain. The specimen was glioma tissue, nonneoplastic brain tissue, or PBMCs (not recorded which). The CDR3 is CASSRWGNQPQHF. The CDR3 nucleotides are TGTGCCAGCAGCCGTTGGGGCAATCAGCCCCAGCATTTT.